This TCR beta chain was identified during a study of read filtering for tumor transcriptome and immune sequencing. Study summary: Whole-transcriptome libraries were prepared after DNase treatment.

Germline V gene data show CDR1 as DFQATT and CDR2 as SNEGSKA (reference sequence). V trimming: 4 bases; J trimming: 6 bases; junction bases outside the gene matches: 11. The CDR3 contains 15 residues. Every patient had bone marrow sampled while the disease was active. This clonotype showed up many times. Its antigen is as yet unknown. Molecular barcoded adaptors covering alpha/delta and beta/gamma chains were used on 400 to 450 ng RNA. TCRdb redid the calling of the reads with MiXCR, one entry per CDR3 protein. The table records 50,000 or so distinct CDR3 sequences, roughly an eighth of them present only once. Study-level points and caveats: Even smaller IR-seq throughput identified most shared clonotypes. In IR-seq, single-read clonotypes were roughly 82% of clonotypes but approximately 4% of reads.

The rearrangement uses TRBV20-1 and TRBJ2-1; 8 bases map to TRBD2. The receptor was isolated from a donor at least 40 years old with multiple myeloma. Specimen: a population of CD138-negative cells sorted from bone marrow. In DNA, the CDR3 is TGCAGTGCTAAGGCCGGGACTAGTCACATCAATGAGCAGTTCTTC. The encoded protein is CSAKAGTSHINEQFF.